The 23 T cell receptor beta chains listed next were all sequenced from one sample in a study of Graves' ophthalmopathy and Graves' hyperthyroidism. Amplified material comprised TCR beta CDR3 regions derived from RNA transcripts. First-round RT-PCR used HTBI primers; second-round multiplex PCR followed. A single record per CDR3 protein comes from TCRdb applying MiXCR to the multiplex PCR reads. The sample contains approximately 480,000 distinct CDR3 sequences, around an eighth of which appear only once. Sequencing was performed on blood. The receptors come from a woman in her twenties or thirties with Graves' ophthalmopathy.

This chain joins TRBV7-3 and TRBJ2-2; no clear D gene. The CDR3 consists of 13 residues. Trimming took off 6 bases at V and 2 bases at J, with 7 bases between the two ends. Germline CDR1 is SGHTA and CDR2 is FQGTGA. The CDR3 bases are TGTGCCAGCAGGTGGGGAAACACCGGGGAGCTGTTTTTT. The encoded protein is CASRWGNTGELFF.

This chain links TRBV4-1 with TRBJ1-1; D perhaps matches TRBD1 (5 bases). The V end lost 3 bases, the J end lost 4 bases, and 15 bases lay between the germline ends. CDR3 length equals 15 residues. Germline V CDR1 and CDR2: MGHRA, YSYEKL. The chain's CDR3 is CASSHAIQGGTEAFF. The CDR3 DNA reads TGCGCCAGCAGCCACGCAATTCAGGGCGGCACTGAAGCTTTCTTT.

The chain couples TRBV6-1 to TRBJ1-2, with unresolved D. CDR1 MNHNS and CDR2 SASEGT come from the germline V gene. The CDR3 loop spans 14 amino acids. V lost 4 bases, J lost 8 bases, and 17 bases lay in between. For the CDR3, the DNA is TGTGCCAGCAGTGCCATCCCCGCGGATTACGGCTACACCTTC. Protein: CASSAIPADYGYTF.

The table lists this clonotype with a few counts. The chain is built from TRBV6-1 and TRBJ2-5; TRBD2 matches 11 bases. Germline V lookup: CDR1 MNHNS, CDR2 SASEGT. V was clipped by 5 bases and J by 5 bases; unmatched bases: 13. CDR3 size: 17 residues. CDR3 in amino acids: CASSPSTSGRMGETQYF. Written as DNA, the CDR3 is TGTGCCAGCAGTCCCTCAACTAGCGGGAGAATGGGCGAGACCCAGTACTTC.

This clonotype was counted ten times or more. This CDR3 is CASSLAAGGLLAYEQYF. The CDR3 region has the DNA TGTGCCAGCAGTTTGGCGGCAGGGGGCCTCCTGGCCTACGAGCAGTACTTC. The chain joins TRBV27 to TRBJ2-7; 8 bases fit TRBD1. J was trimmed by 2 bases and V by 3 bases; bases with no gene match: 12. This CDR3 region has 17 residues. The germline V gene has CDR1 MNHEY and CDR2 SMNVEV (reference sequence).

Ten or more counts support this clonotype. The CDR3 spells CASSLLMQGGETQYF. The DNA of the CDR3 is TGTGCCAGCAGCTTGCTCATGCAGGGTGGGGAGACCCAGTACTTC. The rearrangement uses TRBV11-2 and TRBJ2-5; TRBD1 is a possible D gene (5 bases). The ends were cut back, 3 bases at V and 5 bases at J, with 16 bases in the middle. This CDR3 is 15 amino acids long. Germline assignment: CDR1 SGHAT and CDR2 FQNNGV.

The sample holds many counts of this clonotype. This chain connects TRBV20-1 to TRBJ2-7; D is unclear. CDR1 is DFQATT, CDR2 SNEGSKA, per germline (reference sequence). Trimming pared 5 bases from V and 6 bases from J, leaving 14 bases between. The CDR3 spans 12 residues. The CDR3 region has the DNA TGCAGTGCTCTGGGCAGTGGTTCCGAGCAGTACTTC. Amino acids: CSALGSGSEQYF.

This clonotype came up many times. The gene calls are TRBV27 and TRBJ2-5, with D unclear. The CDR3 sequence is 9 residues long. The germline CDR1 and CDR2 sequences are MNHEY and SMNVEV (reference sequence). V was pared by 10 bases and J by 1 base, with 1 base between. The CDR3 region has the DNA TGTGCCACCCAAGAGACCCAGTACTTC. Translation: CATQETQYF.

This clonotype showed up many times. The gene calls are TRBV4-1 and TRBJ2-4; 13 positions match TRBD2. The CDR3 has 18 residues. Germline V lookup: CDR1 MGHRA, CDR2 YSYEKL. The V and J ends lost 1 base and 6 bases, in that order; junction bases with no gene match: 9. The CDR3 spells CASSQGLLAGGRGNIQYF. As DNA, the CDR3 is TGCGCCAGCAGCCAAGGCCTACTAGCGGGAGGGAGGGGAAACATTCAGTACTTC.

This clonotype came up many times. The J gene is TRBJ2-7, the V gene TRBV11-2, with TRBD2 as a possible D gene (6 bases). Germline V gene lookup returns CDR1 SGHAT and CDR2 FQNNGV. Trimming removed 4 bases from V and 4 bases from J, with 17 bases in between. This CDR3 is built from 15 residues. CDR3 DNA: TGTGCCAGCAGCTCTTATCGTGTACGGGGGTACGAGCAGTACTTC. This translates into CASSSYRVRGYEQYF.

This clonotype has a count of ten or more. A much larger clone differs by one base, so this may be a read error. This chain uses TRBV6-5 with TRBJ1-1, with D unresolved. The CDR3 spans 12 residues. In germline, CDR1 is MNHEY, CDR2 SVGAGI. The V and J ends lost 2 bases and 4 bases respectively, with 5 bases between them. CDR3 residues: CASSYAGTEAFF. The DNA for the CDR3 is TGTGCCAGCAGTTACGCGGGCACTGAAGCTTTCTTT.

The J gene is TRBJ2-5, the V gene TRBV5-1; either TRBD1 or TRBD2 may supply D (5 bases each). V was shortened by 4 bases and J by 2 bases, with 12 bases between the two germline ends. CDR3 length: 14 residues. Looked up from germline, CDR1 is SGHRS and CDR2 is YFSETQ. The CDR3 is CASSRGVGQETQYF. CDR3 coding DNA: TGCGCCAGCAGCAGGGGAGTAGGACAAGAGACCCAGTACTTC.

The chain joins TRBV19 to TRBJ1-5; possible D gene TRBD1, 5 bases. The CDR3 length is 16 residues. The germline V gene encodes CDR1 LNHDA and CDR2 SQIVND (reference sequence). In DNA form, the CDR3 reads TGTACGCAGTATCATTGGGGCAGGGTGTCCTATCAGCCCCAGCATTTT. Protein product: CTQYHWGRVSYQPQHF.

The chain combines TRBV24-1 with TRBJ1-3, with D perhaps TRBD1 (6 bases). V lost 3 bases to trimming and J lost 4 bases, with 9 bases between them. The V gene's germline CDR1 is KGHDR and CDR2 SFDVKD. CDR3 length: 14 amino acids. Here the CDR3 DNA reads TGTGCCACCAGTGATACCAGGGGCGGAAACACCATATATTTT. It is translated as CATSDTRGGNTIYF.

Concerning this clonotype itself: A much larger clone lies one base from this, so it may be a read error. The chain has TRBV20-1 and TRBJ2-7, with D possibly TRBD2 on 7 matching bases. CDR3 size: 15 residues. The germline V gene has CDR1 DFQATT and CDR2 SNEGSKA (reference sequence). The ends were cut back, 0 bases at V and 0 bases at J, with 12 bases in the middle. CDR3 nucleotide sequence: TGCAGTGCTAGAGATGGGGGGGCCGGCTCCTACGAGCAGTACTTC. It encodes CSARDGGAGSYEQYF.

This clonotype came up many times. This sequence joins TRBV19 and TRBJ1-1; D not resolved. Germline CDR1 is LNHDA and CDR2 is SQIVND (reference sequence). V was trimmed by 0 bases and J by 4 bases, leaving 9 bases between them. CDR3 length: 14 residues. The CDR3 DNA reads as TGTGCCAGTAGTATAGATGCGGGAGGCACTGAAGCTTTCTTT. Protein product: CASSIDAGGTEAFF.

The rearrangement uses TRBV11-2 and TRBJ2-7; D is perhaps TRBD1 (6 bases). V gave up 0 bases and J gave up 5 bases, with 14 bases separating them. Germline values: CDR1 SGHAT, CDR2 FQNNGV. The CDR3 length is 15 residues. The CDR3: CASSLEDRLGHEQYF. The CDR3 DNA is TGTGCCAGCAGCTTAGAGGACAGATTAGGTCACGAGCAGTACTTC.

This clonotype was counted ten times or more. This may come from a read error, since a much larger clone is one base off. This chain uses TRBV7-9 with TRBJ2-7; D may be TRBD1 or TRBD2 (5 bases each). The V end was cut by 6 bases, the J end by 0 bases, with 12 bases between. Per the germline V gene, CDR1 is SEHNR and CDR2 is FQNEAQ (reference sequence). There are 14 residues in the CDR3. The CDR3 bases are TGTGCCAGCAGGGGGGACGGCAGCTCCTACGAGCAGTACTTC. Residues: CASRGDGSSYEQYF.

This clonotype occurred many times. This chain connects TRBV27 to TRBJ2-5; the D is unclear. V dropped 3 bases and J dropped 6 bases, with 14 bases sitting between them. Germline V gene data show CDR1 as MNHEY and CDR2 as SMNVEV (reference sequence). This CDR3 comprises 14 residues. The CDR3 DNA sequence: TGTGCCAGCAGTTTTGGGCCAGTGCAACAGACCCAGTACTTC. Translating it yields CASSFGPVQQTQYF.

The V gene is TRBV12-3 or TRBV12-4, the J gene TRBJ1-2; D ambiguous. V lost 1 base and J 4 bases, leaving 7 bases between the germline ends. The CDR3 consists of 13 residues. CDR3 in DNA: TGTGCCAGCAGTTTAGGACACACCTATGGCTACACCTTC. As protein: CASSLGHTYGYTF.

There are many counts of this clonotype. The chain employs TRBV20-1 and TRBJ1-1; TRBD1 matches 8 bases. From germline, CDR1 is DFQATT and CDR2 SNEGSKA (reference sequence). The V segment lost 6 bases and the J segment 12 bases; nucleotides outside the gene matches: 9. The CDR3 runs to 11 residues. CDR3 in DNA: TGCAGTGCCTCCCAGGGGGCGATGTCTTTCTTT. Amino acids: CSASQGAMSFF.

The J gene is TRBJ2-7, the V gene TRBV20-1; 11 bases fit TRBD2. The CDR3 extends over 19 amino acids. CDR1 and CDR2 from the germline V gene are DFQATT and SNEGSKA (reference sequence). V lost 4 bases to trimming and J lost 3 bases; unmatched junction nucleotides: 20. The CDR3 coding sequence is TGCAGTGCTATAGGACGGGCTGGCGGGACTAGCGGCCCCGACTACGAGCAGTACTTC. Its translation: CSAIGRAGGTSGPDYEQYF.

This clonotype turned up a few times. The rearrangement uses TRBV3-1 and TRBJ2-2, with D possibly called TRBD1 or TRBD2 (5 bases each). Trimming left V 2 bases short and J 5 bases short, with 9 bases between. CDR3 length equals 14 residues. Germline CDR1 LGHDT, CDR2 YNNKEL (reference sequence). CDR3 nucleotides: TGTGCCAGCAGCCAAAGAGGGGAGACCGGGGAGCTGTTTTTT. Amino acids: CASSQRGETGELFF. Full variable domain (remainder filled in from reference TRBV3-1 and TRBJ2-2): DTAVSQTPKYLVTQMGNDKSIKCEQNLGHDTMYWYKQDSKKFLKIMFSYNNKELIINETVPNRFSPKSPDKAHLNLHINSLELGDSAVYFCASSQRGETGELFFGEGSRLTVL.